This section outlines one T cell receptor (beta chain) sequence together with its context. Germline CDR1 SGHTA, CDR2 FQGNSA. With 1 base removed from V and 9 bases from J, the gap between germline ends came to 7 bases. The CDR3 totals 11 residues. This sample was taken from a study of blood T cell repertoires in COVID-19. Measured with immunoSEQ multiplex PCR; TCRdb has only the in-frame clones, and not every one. The sample has approximately 290,000 clones, approximately 90% seen once. Sequencing was performed on PBMCs or T cells enriched from blood (not recorded which). This TCR derives from a woman aged 25 to 39 who had recovered from COVID-19. V gene TRBV7-2 combines with J gene TRBJ2-7, with D unclear. The CDR3 DNA reads as TGTGCCAGCAGCTTAGAGCTCGGGCAGTACTTC. Protein: CASSLELGQYF.